The sequence of this T cell receptor (beta chain) was determined in a study of blood T cell repertoires in COVID-19. Across the study: COVID-19 samples from acute and convalescent phases originated in the United States, Italy and Spain. In each case, the material was cDNA or gDNA derived from T cells, B-cell-depleted T cells, or PBMCs.

In the authors' methods: Scientists estimated how many nucleated cells there were by amplifying reference gene primers. The data were produced by immunoSEQ multiplex PCR, yet TCRdb's version contains in-frame clones alone and is incomplete. The V and J calls and clone size were taken over from that table, and D and trimming were inferred from the DNA. The data show around 86,000 clones, around 85% seen once. The germline V gene has CDR1 SEHNR and CDR2 FQNEAQ (reference sequence). The V gene lost 8 bases and the J gene lost 0 bases, with 8 bases spanning the gap. The CDR3 is 13 amino acids. Source material: peripheral blood. The sequence came from a human donor in a cohort sampled during active COVID-19. V is TRBV7-9 and J is TRBJ1-3; unclear D gene. The CDR3 DNA is TGTGCCAGCCAGAGCGTCTCTGGAAACACCATATATTTT. Its translation: CASQSVSGNTIYF.